These 23 T cell receptor beta chains originate from one sample sequenced in a study of OX40 agonist ivuxolimab in advanced cancers. TCRdb's copy holds only in-frame clones and misses some; the assay was immunoSEQ multiplex PCR. The sample contains tens of thousands of clones, 88% of which appear only once. The sequenced sample was CD4+ or CD8+ T cells sorted from blood, obtained in a trial of the OX40 agonist ivuxolimab. Receptors originate from an adult with an advanced solid tumor such as melanoma, head and neck, liver or kidney cancer.

The CDR3 sequence is CASSLGGYGYTF. CDR3 DNA sequence: TGTGCCAGCAGCTTAGGGGGCTATGGCTACACCTTC. The rearrangement links TRBV7-6 to TRBJ1-2, with D unclear. Trimming removed 1 base from V and 4 bases from J, with 4 bases in between. This CDR3 region has 12 residues. In germline, CDR1 is SGHVS, CDR2 FNYEAQ.

The chain carries TRBV7-9 and TRBJ2-1, with D uncertain. CDR1 and CDR2 from the germline V gene are SEHNR and FQNEAQ (reference sequence). V was trimmed by 5 bases and J by 0 bases, leaving 5 bases between them. CDR3 size: 13 residues. The CDR3 sequence is CASSSSSYNEQFF. The CDR3 DNA sequence: TGTGCCAGCAGCAGCAGCTCCTACAATGAGCAGTTCTTC. Full variable domain (rest looked up from reference TRBV7-9 and TRBJ2-1): DTGVSQNPRHKITKRGQNVTFRCDPISEHNRLYWYRQTLGQGPEFLTYFQNEAQLEKSRLLSDRFSAERPKGSFSTLEIQRTEQGDSAMYLCASSSSSYNEQFFGPGTRLTVL.

The genes are TRBV10-3 and TRBJ2-1; 8 positions match TRBD2. V was pared by 0 bases and J by 8 bases, with 12 bases of the junction left unmatched. The length of the CDR3 is 17 residues. From germline, CDR1 is ENHRY and CDR2 SYGVKD. The CDR3 DNA follows: TGTGCCATCAGTGAGTCGACAGTTGCGGGGGGTTTAGATGAGCAGTTCTTC. It specifies CAISESTVAGGLDEQFF.

This chain joins TRBV7-2 and TRBJ2-7, with TRBD1 as a possible D gene (5 bases). The germline V and J ends were trimmed by 1 base and 3 bases, with 13 bases remaining between them. This CDR3 region has 15 residues. Germline CDR1 and CDR2: SGHTA and FQGNSA. The CDR3 region has the DNA TGTGCCAGCAGCTTAGGGGGCGGCAGATTCTACGAGCAGTACTTC. It yields the protein CASSLGGGRFYEQYF.

The gene calls are TRBV7-9 and TRBJ1-2; D might be TRBD1 (5 bases). Germline V lookup: CDR1 SEHNR, CDR2 FQNEAQ (reference sequence). V was cut by 5 bases and J by 4 bases, with 17 bases left in between. This CDR3 has 15 residues. CDR3 nucleotides: TGTGCCAGCAGCCATGGGCCAGGGAAGATCTATGGCTACACCTTC. Translation gives CASSHGPGKIYGYTF. Combining the CDR3 with reference TRBV7-9 and TRBJ1-2 gives the whole variable domain DTGVSQNPRHKITKRGQNVTFRCDPISEHNRLYWYRQTLGQGPEFLTYFQNEAQLEKSRLLSDRFSAERPKGSFSTLEIQRTEQGDSAMYLCASSHGPGKIYGYTFGSGTRLTVV.

This chain uses TRBV7-8 with TRBJ2-7, with 7 positions matching TRBD1. V shed 1 base and J 6 bases; nucleotides not matched to a gene: 3. Looked up from germline, CDR1 is SGHVS and CDR2 is FQNEAQ. CDR3 length equals 13 residues. CDR3 sequence reads: CASSLGDSFEQYF. The DNA of the CDR3 is TGTGCCAGCAGCTTAGGGGACAGTTTCGAGCAGTACTTC.

In its sample, this clone was seen once. The chain recombines TRBV5-4 with TRBJ1-2; a weak D match, TRBD1 (5 bases). The germline gives CDR1 SGHNT, CDR2 YYREEE (reference sequence). The V end was cut by 0 bases, the J end by 4 bases, with 10 bases between. This CDR3 contains 14 residues. The DNA for the CDR3 is TGTGCCAGCAGCTTGGCAGGGAGAGCCTATGGCTACACCTTC. It yields the protein CASSLAGRAYGYTF.

The J gene is TRBJ1-3, the V gene TRBV18; 9 bases fit TRBD1. Trimming removed 3 bases from V and 7 bases from J; junction bases left unmatched: 4. The CDR3 is made up of 14 amino acids. Germline CDR1 KGHSH, CDR2 LQKENI. CDR3 sequence (DNA): TGTGCCAGCTCACCGGGACAGGGAGGGAACACCATATATTTT. It translates to CASSPGQGGNTIYF.

The chain carries TRBV5-8 and TRBJ2-3; TRBD2 is a possible D gene (6 bases). V lost 3 bases and J 4 bases, leaving 15 bases between the germline ends. Germline CDR1 SGHTS, CDR2 YDEGEE. The CDR3 length is 15 residues. This CDR3 is CASSSPSRRADTQYF. CDR3 nucleotide sequence: TGTGCCAGCAGCTCCCCTAGCCGGAGGGCAGATACGCAGTATTTT.

The J gene is TRBJ2-6, the V gene TRBV5-1; 7 positions match TRBD1. The junction had 3 bases not matched to a gene; V was cut back by 3 bases and J by 0 bases. The CDR3 is made up of 16 amino acids. Germline V gene data show CDR1 as SGHRS and CDR2 as YFSETQ. The CDR3: CASSSGQTSGANVLTF. In DNA form, the CDR3 reads TGCGCCAGCAGCTCGGGACAGACCTCTGGGGCCAACGTCCTGACTTTC.

The J gene is TRBJ1-2, the V gene TRBV29-1, with a possible D match to TRBD1 (6 bases). This CDR3 spans 12 amino acids. V was cut by 7 bases and J by 4 bases, with 13 bases left in between. The germline V gene encodes CDR1 SQVTM and CDR2 ANQGSEA. CDR3 in amino acids: CSGEGGGYGYTF. CDR3 bases: TGCAGCGGAGAAGGGGGGGGCTATGGCTACACCTTC.

The rearrangement links TRBV5-5 to TRBJ1-5, with D possibly being TRBD1 (6 bases). V was cut by 2 bases and J by 11 bases, with 17 bases left in between. This CDR3 is 14 amino acids long. From germline, CDR1 is SGHKS and CDR2 YYEKEE (reference sequence). The CDR3 loop is CASSFKDRDTTQHF. In nucleotides, the CDR3 is TGTGCCAGCAGCTTTAAGGACCGGGACACAACCCAGCATTTT.

The gene calls are TRBV14 and TRBJ1-2; TRBD1 is a possible D gene (5 bases). V gave up 1 base and J gave up 3 bases, with 12 bases separating them. From germline, CDR1 is SGHDN and CDR2 FVKESK. The CDR3 runs to 15 residues. CDR3 amino acids: CASSQAGGDDYGYTF. CDR3 nucleotides: TGTGCCAGCAGCCAAGCGGGGGGTGACGACTATGGCTACACCTTC.

The chain links TRBV28 to TRBJ1-5, with D possibly being TRBD1 (5 bases). The CDR3 extends over 17 amino acids. Trimming left V 5 bases short and J 6 bases short, with 23 bases between. Germline V gene sequence: CDR1 MDHEN, CDR2 SYDVKM. CDR3 DNA sequence: TGTGCCAGCAGTCACCCCCGGGACCTCCTTAGTGGTCAGCCCCAGCATTTT. It codes for CASSHPRDLLSGQPQHF.

This clone showed up just a few times. This chain's CDR3 is CASSVGIATNEKLFF. Here the CDR3 DNA reads TGTGCCAGCAGTGTAGGCATAGCAACTAATGAAAAACTGTTTTTT. The V gene is TRBV25-1, the J gene TRBJ1-4; no firm D call. Germline V gives CDR1 MGHDK, CDR2 SYGVNS. The CDR3 is made up of 15 amino acids. The V end lost 4 bases, the J end lost 0 bases, and 9 bases lay between the germline ends.

CDR3 sequence: CASSLEEGKSTF. In DNA, the CDR3 is TGTGCCAGCAGCTTAGAAGAGGGGAAGAGCACCTTC. The J gene is TRBJ1-2, the V gene TRBV11-2; tentative D call: TRBD1 (5 bases). Germline V CDR1 and CDR2: SGHAT, FQNNGV. The CDR3 runs to 12 residues. With 0 bases removed from V and 13 bases from J, the gap between germline ends came to 12 bases.

This chain links TRBV9 with TRBJ1-1; D not certain. Germline CDR1 SGDLS, CDR2 YYNGEE. This CDR3 has 15 amino acids. Trimming shortened V by 4 bases and J by 6 bases, and 19 bases separated the two germline ends. The CDR3 DNA follows: TGTGCCAGCAGCCCCCGGGAAGGTTCGGCCCCTGAAGCTTTCTTT. This gives the protein CASSPREGSAPEAFF. The variable domain in full, with the rest retrieved from reference TRBV9 and TRBJ1-1, is DSGVTQTPKHLITATGQRVTLRCSPRSGDLSVYWYQQSLDQGLQFLIQYYNGEERAKGNILERFSAQQFPDLHSELNLSSLELGDSALYFCASSPREGSAPEAFFGQGTRLTVV.

Only a few counts were recorded for this clone. The chain joins TRBV2 to TRBJ2-3; 8 bases fit TRBD1. CDR1 SNHLY and CDR2 FYNNEI come from the germline V gene. The CDR3 extends over 16 amino acids. V lost 5 bases to trimming and J lost 3 bases; unmatched junction nucleotides: 10. CDR3 in amino acids: CASSPRTGSITDTQYF. As DNA, the CDR3 is TGTGCCAGCAGTCCTCGGACAGGGTCTATAACAGATACGCAGTATTTT. Supplemented by reference TRBV2 and TRBJ2-3, the full variable domain reads EPEVTQTPSHQVTQMGQEVILRCVPISNHLYFYWYRQILGQKVEFLVSFYNNEISEKSEIFDDQFSVERPDGSNFTLKIRSTKLEDSAMYFCASSPRTGSITDTQYFGPGTRLTVL.

This chain links TRBV6-5 with TRBJ1-2; 7 nucleotides line up with TRBD1. This CDR3 comprises 12 residues. In germline, CDR1 is MNHEY, CDR2 SVGAGI. Trimming removed 6 bases from V and 4 bases from J; junction bases left unmatched: 2. CDR3 loop: CASRRQGYGYTF. The CDR3 nucleotides are TGTGCCAGCAGGAGACAGGGCTATGGCTACACCTTC.

This CDR3 reads CASSSRDESYEQYF. The CDR3 nucleotides read TGTGCCAGCAGTTCCCGGGACGAATCCTACGAGCAGTACTTC. The chain recombines TRBV27 with TRBJ2-7; possibly TRBD1 or TRBD2 for D (5 bases each). Trimming pared 4 bases from V and 1 base from J, leaving 11 bases between. The CDR3 spans 14 residues. Germline CDR1 reads MNHEY; CDR2 reads SMNVEV (reference sequence).

The chain has TRBV27 and TRBJ2-6, with D possibly matching TRBD1 (6 bases). V shed 6 bases and J shed 2 bases, with 8 bases lying between them. Germline V lookup: CDR1 MNHEY, CDR2 SMNVEV (reference sequence). This CDR3 is built from 14 residues. CDR3 coding DNA: TGTGCCAGCAGACACAGGGCTGGGGCCAACGTCCTGACTTTC. As protein: CASRHRAGANVLTF. The variable domain in full, completed from reference TRBV27 and TRBJ2-6, reads EAQVTQNPRYLITVTGKKLTVTCSQNMNHEYMSWYRQDPGLGLRQIYYSMNVEVTDKGDVPEGYKVSRKEKRNFPLILESPSPNQTSLYFCASRHRAGANVLTFGAGSRLTVL.

The rearrangement joins TRBV2 to TRBJ2-3, with D possibly being TRBD1 (6 bases). Trimming took off 3 bases at V and 4 bases at J, with 11 bases between the two ends. Germline CDR1 reads SNHLY; CDR2 reads FYNNEI. This CDR3 has 14 residues. CDR3 residues: CASSETGGPDTQYF. The CDR3 DNA reads TGTGCCAGCAGTGAGACAGGTGGCCCAGATACGCAGTATTTT.

The chain combines TRBV2 with TRBJ2-7; D may be TRBD1 or TRBD2 (5 bases each). This CDR3 spans 12 amino acids. Germline CDR1 is SNHLY and CDR2 is FYNNEI. Trimming cost V 8 bases and J 3 bases, with 11 bases left between them. The CDR3 DNA reads TGTGCCAGCCACCGGGGCCGCTACGAGCAGTACTTC. Residues: CASHRGRYEQYF.